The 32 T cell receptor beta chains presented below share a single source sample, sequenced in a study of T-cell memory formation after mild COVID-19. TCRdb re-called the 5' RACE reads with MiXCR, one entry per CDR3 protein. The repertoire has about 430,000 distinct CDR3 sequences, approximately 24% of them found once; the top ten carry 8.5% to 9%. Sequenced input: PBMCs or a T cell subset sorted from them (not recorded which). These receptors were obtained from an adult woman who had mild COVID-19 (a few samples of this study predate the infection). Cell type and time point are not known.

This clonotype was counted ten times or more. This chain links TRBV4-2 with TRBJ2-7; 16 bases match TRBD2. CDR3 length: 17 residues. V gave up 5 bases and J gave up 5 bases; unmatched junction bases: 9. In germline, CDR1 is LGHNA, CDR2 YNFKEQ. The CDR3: CASSEGLAGGPRDEQYF. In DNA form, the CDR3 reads TGTGCCAGCAGCGAGGGACTAGCGGGAGGGCCTAGGGACGAGCAGTACTTC.

The CDR3 DNA reads TGTGCCAGCAGCCAAGGGGGGAGGCTCTTTCTGGACATTCAGTACTTC. Residues: CASSQGGRLFLDIQYF. V gene TRBV6-2 or TRBV6-3 combines with J gene TRBJ2-4; D may be TRBD1 or TRBD2 (6 bases each). The CDR3 runs to 16 residues. Germline-derived CDR1 and CDR2 are MNHEY and SVGEGT. The ends were cut back, 6 bases at V and 8 bases at J, with 23 bases in the middle.

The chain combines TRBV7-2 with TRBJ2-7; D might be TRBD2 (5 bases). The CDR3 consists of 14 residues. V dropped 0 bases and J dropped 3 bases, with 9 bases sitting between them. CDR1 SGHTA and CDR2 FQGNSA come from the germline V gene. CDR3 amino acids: CASSLAGIGYEQYF. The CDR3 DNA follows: TGTGCCAGCAGCTTAGCCGGGATCGGCTACGAGCAGTACTTC.

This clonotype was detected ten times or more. CDR3 nucleotide sequence: TGCAGTGCTAGAGCAATCCAGGGGTCGATAACCGGGGAGCTGTTTTTT. This sequence encodes CSARAIQGSITGELFF. The chain employs TRBV20-1 and TRBJ2-2; TRBD1 might be the D (6 bases). Germline loops: CDR1 DFQATT, CDR2 SNEGSKA (reference sequence). V lost 1 base to trimming and J lost 5 bases, with 17 bases between them. CDR3 length equals 16 residues.

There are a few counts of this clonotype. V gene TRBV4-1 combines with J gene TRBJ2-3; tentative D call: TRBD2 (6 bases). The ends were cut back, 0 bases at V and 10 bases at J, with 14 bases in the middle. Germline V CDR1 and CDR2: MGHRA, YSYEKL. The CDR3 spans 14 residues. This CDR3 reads CASSQDRRDSPQYF. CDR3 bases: TGCGCCAGCAGCCAAGACCGCAGGGACTCTCCGCAGTATTTT.

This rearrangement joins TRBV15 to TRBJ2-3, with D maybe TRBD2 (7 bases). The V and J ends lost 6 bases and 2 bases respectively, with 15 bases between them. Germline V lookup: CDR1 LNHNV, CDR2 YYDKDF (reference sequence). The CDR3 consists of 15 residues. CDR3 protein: CATSEGGGYTDTQYF. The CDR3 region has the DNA TGTGCCACCAGTGAAGGGGGGGGTTACACAGATACGCAGTATTTT.

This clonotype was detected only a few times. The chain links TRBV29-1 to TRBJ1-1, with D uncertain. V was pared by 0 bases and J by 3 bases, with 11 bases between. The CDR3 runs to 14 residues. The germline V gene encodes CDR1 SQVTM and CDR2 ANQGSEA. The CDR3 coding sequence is TGCAGCGTTGAAGATATGCGGCGGGACACTGAAGCTTTCTTT. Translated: CSVEDMRRDTEAFF.

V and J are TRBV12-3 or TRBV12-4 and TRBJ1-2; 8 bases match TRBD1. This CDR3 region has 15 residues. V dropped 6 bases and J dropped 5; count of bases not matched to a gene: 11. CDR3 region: CASSLSTGDSYGYTF. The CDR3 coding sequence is TGTGCCAGCAGCCTCTCGACAGGGGACTCGTATGGCTACACCTTC.

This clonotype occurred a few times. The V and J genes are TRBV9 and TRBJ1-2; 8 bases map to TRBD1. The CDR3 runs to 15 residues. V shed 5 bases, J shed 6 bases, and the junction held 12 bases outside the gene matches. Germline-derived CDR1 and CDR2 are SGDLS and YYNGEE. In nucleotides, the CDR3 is TGTGCCAGCAGGCGGGCAGGGGGCGTCGGTGATGGCTACACCTTC. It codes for CASRRAGGVGDGYTF.

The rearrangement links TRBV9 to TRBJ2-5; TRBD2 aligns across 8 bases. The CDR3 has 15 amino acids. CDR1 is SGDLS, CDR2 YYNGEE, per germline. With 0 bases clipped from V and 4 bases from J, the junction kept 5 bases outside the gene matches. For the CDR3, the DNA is TGTGCCAGCAGCGTAGCAAGCGGGGGTGCAGAGACCCAGTACTTC. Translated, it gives CASSVASGGAETQYF.

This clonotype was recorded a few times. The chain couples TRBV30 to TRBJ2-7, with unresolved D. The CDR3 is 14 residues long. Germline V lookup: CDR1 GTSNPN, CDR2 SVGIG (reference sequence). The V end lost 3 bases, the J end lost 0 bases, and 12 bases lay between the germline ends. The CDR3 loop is CAWRTDRSSYEQYF. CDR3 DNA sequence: TGTGCCTGGAGGACCGACCGGAGCTCCTACGAGCAGTACTTC.

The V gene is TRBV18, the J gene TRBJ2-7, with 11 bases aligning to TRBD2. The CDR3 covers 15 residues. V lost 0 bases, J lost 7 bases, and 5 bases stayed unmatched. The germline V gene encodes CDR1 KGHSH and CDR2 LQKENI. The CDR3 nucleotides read TGTGCCAGCTCACCACCGACTAGCGGGATGGGGGAGCAGTACTTC. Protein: CASSPPTSGMGEQYF.

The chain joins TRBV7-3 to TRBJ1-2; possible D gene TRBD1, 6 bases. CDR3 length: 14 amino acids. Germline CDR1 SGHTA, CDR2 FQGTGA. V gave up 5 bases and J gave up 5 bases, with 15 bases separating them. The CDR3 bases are TGTGCCAGCAGCCCCAACAGGGAGCGGTATGGCTACACCTTC. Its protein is CASSPNRERYGYTF.

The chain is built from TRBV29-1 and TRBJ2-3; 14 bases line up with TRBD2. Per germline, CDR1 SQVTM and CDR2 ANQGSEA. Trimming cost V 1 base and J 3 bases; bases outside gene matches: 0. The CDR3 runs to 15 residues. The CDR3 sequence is CSVEGLAGGTDTQYF. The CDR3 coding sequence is TGCAGCGTTGAAGGACTAGCGGGAGGGACAGATACGCAGTATTTT.

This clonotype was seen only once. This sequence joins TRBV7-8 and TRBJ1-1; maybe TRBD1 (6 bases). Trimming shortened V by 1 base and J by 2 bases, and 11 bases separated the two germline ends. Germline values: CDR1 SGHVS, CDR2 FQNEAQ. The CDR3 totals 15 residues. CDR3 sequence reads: CASSLELGANTEAFF. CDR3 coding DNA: TGTGCCAGCAGCTTAGAATTGGGGGCTAACACTGAAGCTTTCTTT.

CDR3 sequence (DNA): TGTGCCACCAGCAGAGTCCTATATGGCTACACCTTC. Its translation is CATSRVLYGYTF. The V call is TRBV15, the J call TRBJ1-2, with D unresolved. The CDR3 totals 12 residues. V dropped 1 base and J dropped 5 bases, with 5 bases sitting between them. Germline CDR1 and CDR2: LNHNV and YYDKDF (reference sequence).

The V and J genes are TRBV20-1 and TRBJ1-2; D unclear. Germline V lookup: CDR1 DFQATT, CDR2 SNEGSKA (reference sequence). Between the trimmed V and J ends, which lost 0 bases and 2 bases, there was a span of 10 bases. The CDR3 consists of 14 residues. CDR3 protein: CSARDSGRNYGYTF. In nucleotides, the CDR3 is TGCAGTGCTAGAGACTCGGGGAGGAACTATGGCTACACCTTC.

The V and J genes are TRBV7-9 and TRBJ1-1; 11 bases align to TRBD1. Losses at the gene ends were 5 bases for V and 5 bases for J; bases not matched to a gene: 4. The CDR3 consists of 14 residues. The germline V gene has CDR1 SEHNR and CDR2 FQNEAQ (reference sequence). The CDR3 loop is CASSVGTGGTEAFF. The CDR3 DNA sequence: TGTGCCAGCAGCGTTGGGACAGGGGGGACTGAAGCTTTCTTT.

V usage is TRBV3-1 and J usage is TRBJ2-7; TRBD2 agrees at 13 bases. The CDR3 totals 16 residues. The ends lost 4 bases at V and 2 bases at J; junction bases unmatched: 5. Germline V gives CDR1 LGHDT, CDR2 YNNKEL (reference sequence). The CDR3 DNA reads TGTGCCAGCAGCCCCCGGACTAGCGGGGGTGCCTACGAGCAGTACTTC. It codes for CASSPRTSGGAYEQYF.

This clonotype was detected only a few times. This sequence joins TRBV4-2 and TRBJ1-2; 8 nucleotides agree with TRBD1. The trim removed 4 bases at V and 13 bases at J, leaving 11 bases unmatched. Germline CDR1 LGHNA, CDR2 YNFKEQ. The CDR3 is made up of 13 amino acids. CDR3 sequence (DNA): TGTGCCAGCAGCCGTAAGACAGGGGAGAGTGTCACCTTC. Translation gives CASSRKTGESVTF.

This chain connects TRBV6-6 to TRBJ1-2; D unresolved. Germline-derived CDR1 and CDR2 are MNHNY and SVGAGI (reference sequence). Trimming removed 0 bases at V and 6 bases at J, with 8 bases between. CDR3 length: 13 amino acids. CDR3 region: CASSYSGRDGYTF. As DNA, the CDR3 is TGTGCCAGCAGTTACTCGGGGAGGGATGGCTACACCTTC.

CDR3 in amino acids: CASSINQGRIFLYGYTF. CDR3 DNA: TGTGCCAGTAGTATAAATCAGGGGCGGATTTTTCTGTATGGCTACACCTTC. The J gene is TRBJ1-2, the V gene TRBV19, with a tentative D call TRBD1 (6 bases). Trimming stripped 2 bases from V and 5 bases from J, with 21 bases between. Germline V gene lookup returns CDR1 LNHDA and CDR2 SQIVND (reference sequence). The CDR3 contains 17 residues. Variable domain in full (rest from reference TRBV19 and TRBJ1-2): DGGITQSPKYLFRKEGQNVTLSCEQNLNHDAMYWYRQDPGQGLRLIYYSQIVNDFQKGDIAEGYSVSREKKESFPLTVTSAQKNPTAFYLCASSINQGRIFLYGYTFGSGTRLTVV.

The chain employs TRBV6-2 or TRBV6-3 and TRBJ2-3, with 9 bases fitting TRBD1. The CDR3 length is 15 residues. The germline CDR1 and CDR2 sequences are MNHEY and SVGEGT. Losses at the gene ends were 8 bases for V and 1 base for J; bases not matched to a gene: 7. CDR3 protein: CASRWGDRGTDTQYF. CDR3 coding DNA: TGTGCCAGCCGGTGGGGGGACAGGGGCACAGATACGCAGTATTTT.

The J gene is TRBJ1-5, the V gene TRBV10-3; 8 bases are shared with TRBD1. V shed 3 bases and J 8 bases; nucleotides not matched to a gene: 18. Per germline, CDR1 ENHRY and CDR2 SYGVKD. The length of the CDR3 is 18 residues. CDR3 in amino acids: CAISEGTGFLSNHKPQHF. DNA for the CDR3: TGTGCCATCAGTGAAGGGACAGGCTTTCTCTCAAACCACAAGCCCCAGCATTTT.

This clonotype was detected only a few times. The CDR3 sequence is CASTPGPSPLGNTGELFF. CDR3 nucleotides: TGTGCCAGCACCCCCGGTCCATCGCCTTTAGGGAACACCGGGGAGCTGTTTTTT. V usage is TRBV7-2 and J usage is TRBJ2-2; no firm D call. Trimming shortened V by 7 bases and J by 1 base, and 22 bases separated the two germline ends. The CDR3 extends over 18 amino acids. Germline CDR1 SGHTA, CDR2 FQGNSA. Combining the CDR3 with reference TRBV7-2 and TRBJ2-2 gives the whole variable domain GAGVSQSPSNKVTEKGKDVELRCDPISGHTALYWYRQSLGQGLEFLIYFQGNSAPDKSGLPSDRFSAERTGGSVSTLTIQRTQQEDSAVYLCASTPGPSPLGNTGELFFGEGSRLTVL.

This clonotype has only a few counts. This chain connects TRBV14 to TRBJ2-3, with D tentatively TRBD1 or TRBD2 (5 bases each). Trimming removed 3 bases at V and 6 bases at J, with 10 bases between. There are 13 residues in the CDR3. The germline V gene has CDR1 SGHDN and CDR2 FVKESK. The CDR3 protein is CASSQGPPDTQYF. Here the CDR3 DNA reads TGTGCCAGCAGCCAGGGACCCCCGGATACGCAGTATTTT.

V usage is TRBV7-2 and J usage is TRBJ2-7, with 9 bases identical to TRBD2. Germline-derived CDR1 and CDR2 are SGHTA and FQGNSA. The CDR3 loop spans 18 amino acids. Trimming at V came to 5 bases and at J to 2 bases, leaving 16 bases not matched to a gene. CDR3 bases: TGTGCCAGCAGCCCACGCTCTCCGGGACTAGCTTCGACCTACGAGCAGTACTTC. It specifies CASSPRSPGLASTYEQYF. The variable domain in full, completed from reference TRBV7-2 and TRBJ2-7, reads GAGVSQSPSNKVTEKGKDVELRCDPISGHTALYWYRQSLGQGLEFLIYFQGNSAPDKSGLPSDRFSAERTGGSVSTLTIQRTQQEDSAVYLCASSPRSPGLASTYEQYFGPGTRLTVT.

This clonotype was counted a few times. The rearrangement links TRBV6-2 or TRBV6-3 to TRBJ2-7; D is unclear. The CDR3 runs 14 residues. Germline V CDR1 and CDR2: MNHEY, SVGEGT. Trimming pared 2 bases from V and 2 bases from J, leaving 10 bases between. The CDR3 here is CASSYQANPYEQYF. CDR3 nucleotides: TGTGCCAGCAGTTACCAGGCTAACCCCTACGAGCAGTACTTC.

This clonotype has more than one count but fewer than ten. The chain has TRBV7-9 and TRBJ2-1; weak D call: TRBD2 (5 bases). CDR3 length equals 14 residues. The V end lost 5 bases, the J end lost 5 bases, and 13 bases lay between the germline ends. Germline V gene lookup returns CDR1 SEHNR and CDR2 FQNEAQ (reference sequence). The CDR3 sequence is CASSHRTSHNEQFF. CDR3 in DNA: TGTGCCAGCAGCCATAGGACTTCTCACAATGAGCAGTTCTTC.

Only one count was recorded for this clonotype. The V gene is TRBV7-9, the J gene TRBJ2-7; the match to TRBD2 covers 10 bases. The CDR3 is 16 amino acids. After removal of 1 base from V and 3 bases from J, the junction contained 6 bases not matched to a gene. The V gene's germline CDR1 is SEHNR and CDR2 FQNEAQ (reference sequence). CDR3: CASSLGWTSGLYEQYF. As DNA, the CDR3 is TGTGCCAGCAGCTTAGGGTGGACTAGCGGCCTCTACGAGCAGTACTTC.

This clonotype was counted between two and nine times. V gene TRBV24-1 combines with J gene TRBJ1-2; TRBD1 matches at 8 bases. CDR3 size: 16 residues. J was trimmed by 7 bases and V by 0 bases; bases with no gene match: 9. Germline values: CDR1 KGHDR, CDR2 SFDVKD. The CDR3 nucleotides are TGTGCCACCAGTGATTTGCATGGGACAGGCTTTACTGGCTACACCTTC. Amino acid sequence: CATSDLHGTGFTGYTF.

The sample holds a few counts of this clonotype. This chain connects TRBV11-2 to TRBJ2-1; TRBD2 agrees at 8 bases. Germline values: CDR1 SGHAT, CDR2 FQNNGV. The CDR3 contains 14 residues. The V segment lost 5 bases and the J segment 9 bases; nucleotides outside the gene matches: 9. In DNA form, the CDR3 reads TGTGCCAGCAGCCCAGACGGGACTAGGCTTGAGCAGTTCTTC. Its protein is CASSPDGTRLEQFF.